The rows below give T cell receptor beta chains drawn from one sample of a study of regulatory T cells in long-lasting Graves disease. TCRdb independently ran MiXCR on the multiplex PCR reads; one entry per CDR3 protein. The data hold about 340,000 distinct CDR3 sequences, with around 20% observed a single time. Here the sequenced sample was peripheral blood mononuclear cells (PBMCs), taken when the disease was refractory, from a patient treated with antithyroid drugs. The receptors derive from a female donor with Graves disease. Each CDR3 is given with its conserved first and last residue. Each record gives: V gene, clone size, J gene, CDR3 length, D gene, CDR3 protein, CDR3 DNA. D genes are given only for firm matches. The size of a clone is reported for some rows only, either as once, few or many, or as a class for expanded clones.

TRBV5-1,NA,TRBJ2-6,16,NA,CASSFSFGSGANVLTF,TGCGCCAGCAGCTTTAGTTTTGGCTCTGGGGCCAACGTCCTGACTTTC
TRBV29-1,NA,TRBJ2-2,16,TRBD1,CSVEYPGQGETGELFF,TGCAGCGTTGAATATCCGGGACAGGGAGAGACCGGGGAGCTGTTTTTT
TRBV5-1,few,TRBJ1-6,15,NA,CASSLRGPYNSPLHF,TGTGCCAGCAGTCTCCGCGGCCCCTATAATTCACCCCTCCACTTT
TRBV25-1,many,TRBJ1-1,13,NA,CASSWTTNTEAFF,TGTGCCAGCAGTTGGACAACGAACACTGAAGCTTTCTTT
TRBV5-1,few,TRBJ1-6,15,NA,CASSLDTGEVSPLHF,TGCGCCAGCAGCTTGGATACCGGGGAGGTTTCACCCCTCCACTTT
TRBV20-1,NA,TRBJ1-1,14,NA,CSARDRWRGTEAFF,TGCAGTGCTAGAGATCGTTGGAGGGGGACTGAAGCTTTCTTT
TRBV11-3,NA,TRBJ1-1,17,NA,CASSFPKVQLGDTEAFF,TGTGCCAGCAGCTTTCCTAAAGTTCAACTTGGGGACACTGAAGCTTTCTTT
TRBV6-1,many,TRBJ1-1,14,NA,CASSERRTLTEAFF,TGTGCCAGCAGTGAACGCCGGACCCTTACTGAAGCTTTCTTT
TRBV5-1,many,TRBJ1-1,14,NA,CASSTGAVGTEAFF,TGCGCCAGCAGCACTGGAGCAGTCGGCACTGAAGCTTTCTTT
TRBV5-1,many,TRBJ1-1,13,NA,CASSFHTNTEAFF,TGCGCCAGCAGCTTCCATACGAACACTGAAGCTTTCTTT
TRBV10-3,few,TRBJ1-1,11,NA,CAISEWGGAFF,TGTGCCATCAGTGAGTGGGGGGGAGCTTTCTTT
TRBV9,many,TRBJ1-2,13,NA,CASSVAQNYGYTF,TGTGCCAGCAGCGTAGCACAAAACTATGGCTACACCTTC
TRBV7-8,many,TRBJ2-7,14,NA,CASSLIGGSYEQYF,TGTGCCAGCAGCTTGATTGGGGGTTCCTACGAGCAGTACTTC
TRBV4-1,few,TRBJ1-1,17,TRBD1,CASSQGRRGSMNTEAFF,TGCGCCAGCAGCCAAGGGCGCAGGGGGAGCATGAACACTGAAGCTTTCTTT
TRBV13,few,TRBJ1-1,15,NA,CASSFRPRETTEAFF,TGTGCCAGCAGCTTTCGTCCCAGGGAGACCACTGAAGCTTTCTTT
TRBV4-1,few,TRBJ1-5,18,NA,CASSQSRPGAGVGQPQHF,TGCGCCAGCAGCCAATCCAGGCCTGGGGCAGGGGTCGGGCAGCCCCAGCATTTT
TRBV29-1,NA,TRBJ2-7,11,NA,CSVRVNYEQYF,TGCAGCGTCAGGGTTAACTACGAGCAGTACTTC
TRBV10-3,NA,TRBJ2-7,13,NA,CAITQEASHEQYF,TGTGCCATCACGCAGGAGGCAAGTCACGAGCAGTACTTC
TRBV19,NA,TRBJ1-1,14,NA,CASSMNRESTEAFF,TGTGCCAGTAGTATGAATAGGGAAAGCACTGAAGCTTTCTTT
TRBV6-1,many,TRBJ2-4,14,TRBD2,CASSTREGQNIQYF,TGTGCCAGCAGTACGCGGGAGGGTCAAAACATTCAGTACTTC
TRBV11-2,many,TRBJ1-1,15,NA,CASSERGLTNTEAFF,TGTGCCAGCAGCGAACGGGGACTGACGAACACTGAAGCTTTCTTT
TRBV10-2,NA,TRBJ2-4,17,NA,CASSPLQWDTAKNIQYF,TGCGCCAGCAGTCCGTTACAGTGGGACACAGCCAAAAACATTCAGTACTTC
TRBV2,many,TRBJ1-1,15,NA,CASSEQGYMNTEAFF,TGTGCCAGCAGTGAACAGGGGTACATGAACACTGAAGCTTTCTTT
TRBV7-7,many,TRBJ2-5,16,NA,CASSLGTIANQETQYF,TGTGCTAGCAGCTTAGGAACTATAGCGAACCAAGAGACCCAGTACTTC
TRBV15,NA,TRBJ2-3,14,NA,CATSQPPYTDTQYF,TGTGCCACCAGCCAGCCCCCTTACACAGATACGCAGTATTTT
TRBV12-3/TRBV12-4,many,TRBJ1-5,15,NA,CASSLLPGAFQPQHF,TGTGCCAGCAGTTTACTCCCCGGGGCTTTTCAGCCCCAGCATTTT
TRBV7-3,NA,TRBJ1-1,15,TRBD1,CASSYTGTGRTEAFF,TGTGCCAGCAGCTACACCGGGACAGGGCGAACTGAAGCTTTCTTT
TRBV6-1,NA,TRBJ1-5,16,NA,CASSDITYRPNQPQHF,TGTGCCAGCAGTGATATTACATACCGACCCAATCAGCCCCAGCATTTT
TRBV4-2,NA,TRBJ2-7,15,TRBD1,CASSQDGQGDYEQYF,TGTGCCAGCAGCCAAGATGGGCAGGGGGATTACGAGCAGTACTTC
TRBV4-3,few,TRBJ2-3,14,NA,CASSQEGGVDTQYF,TGCGCCAGCAGCCAAGAAGGTGGAGTAGATACGCAGTATTTT
TRBV28,many,TRBJ2-7,17,TRBD1,CASSLLAPGQGSWEQYF,TGTGCCAGCAGTTTATTGGCCCCGGGACAGGGATCTTGGGAGCAGTACTTC
TRBV27,many,TRBJ1-5,13,TRBD1,CASRQGVTQPQHF,TGTGCCAGCAGGCAGGGGGTTACTCAGCCCCAGCATTTT
TRBV2,many,TRBJ2-5,14,TRBD2,CAIPTSGTQETQYF,TGTGCCATTCCGACTAGCGGGACTCAAGAGACCCAGTACTTC
TRBV7-9,few,TRBJ1-5,13,NA,CASSLVEGQPQHF,TGTGCCAGCAGTTTAGTGGAGGGTCAGCCCCAGCATTTT
TRBV15,few,TRBJ1-4,16,TRBD1,CATSRTGVNRNEKLFF,TGTGCCACCAGCAGAACAGGGGTGAACCGTAATGAAAAACTGTTTTTT
TRBV5-1,many,TRBJ1-1,18,NA,CASSLLEQGLGLNTEAFF,TGCGCCAGCAGCTTGTTGGAGCAGGGATTGGGATTAAACACTGAAGCTTTCTTT